The present TCR beta chain was sequenced within a study of CD4 and CD8 cells across lung adenocarcinoma regions. From the PCR reads, TCRdb called clonotypes with MiXCR, one entry per CDR3 protein. The sample shows about 11,000 distinct CDR3 sequences, approximately 55% of them seen only once. Localized lung adenocarcinoma, a non-small cell lung cancer, affected the donors. The CDR3 length is 15 residues. The trim removed 7 bases at V and 0 bases at J, leaving 6 bases unmatched. The germline CDR1 and CDR2 sequences are MNHNS and SASEGT. The specimen was CD4+ T cells from the center of a lung tumor. The V gene is TRBV6-1, the J gene TRBJ2-1; TRBD2 matches at 7 bases. The receptor comes from a male donor with lung adenocarcinoma. The CD4 and CD8 labels of this study may be unreliable. The CDR3 spells CASTTAGISYNEQFF. CDR3 in DNA: TGTGCCAGCACCACAGCGGGAATCTCCTACAATGAGCAGTTCTTC.